This is a list of T cell receptor beta chains from one sample in a study of regulatory T cells in long-lasting Graves disease. TCRdb re-called the multiplex PCR reads with MiXCR, one entry per CDR3 protein. The sample consists of about half a million distinct CDR3 sequences, more than 10% of them appearing once. The same sample was also studied in work on T cells in Graves' hyperthyroidism and ophthalmopathy.

Sequenced material: peripheral blood mononuclear cells (PBMCs), taken at new diagnosis, from a patient treated with antithyroid drugs. The receptor set was obtained from a woman in her thirties with Graves disease. CDR3s include the opening cysteine and the closing phenylalanine or tryptophan. A D gene is named only where the DNA matches it firmly. The size field is filled for only some rows; it gives once, few, many or a size class.

>many|TRBV20-1|TRBD1|TRBJ2-4
TGCAGTGCCCAGCCGGGTGACAGGGGTAGCAAAAACATTCAGTACTTC
CSAQPGDRGSKNIQYF
>many|TRBV2|NA|TRBJ1-6
TGTGCCAGCAGTGTACGACAGCTCCTCTCCTATAATTCACCCCTCCACTTT
CASSVRQLLSYNSPLHF
>many|TRBV11-3|TRBD1|TRBJ2-3
TGTGCCAGCAGCCGGGCGAACAGGGGGCACGCAGATACGCAGTATTTT
CASSRANRGHADTQYF
>NA|TRBV7-3|TRBD2|TRBJ2-1
TGTGCCAGCAGCTTACAGGGACTAGCGGGAATAGACAATGAGCAGTTCTTC
CASSLQGLAGIDNEQFF
>many|TRBV28|NA|TRBJ1-2
TGTGCCAGCAAACCGGGATCTAACTATGGCTACACCTTC
CASKPGSNYGYTF
>few|TRBV7-6|TRBD2|TRBJ2-2
TGTGCCAGCAGCTTAGCTTTATTGGAAGCGGGGTCTACCGGGGAGCTGTTTTTT
CASSLALLEAGSTGELFF
>NA|TRBV4-1|TRBD2|TRBJ2-2
TGCGCCAGCAGCCAAGGAGGACTAGCGGGAGGTCGGTCCACCGGGGAGCTGTTTTTT
CASSQGGLAGGRSTGELFF
>NA|TRBV29-1|NA|TRBJ2-7
TGCAGCGTTGAAATGTGGCGCGAGCAGTACTTC
CSVEMWREQYF
>few|TRBV19|TRBD1|TRBJ1-2
TGTGCCAGTAGTATCCCAGGGGGCGGCTACACCTTC
CASSIPGGGYTF
>many|TRBV6-2/TRBV6-3|TRBD2|TRBJ2-5
TGTGCCAGCAGTGAAGGGTCGCTAGCGGGAGTAGAGACCCAGTACTTC
CASSEGSLAGVETQYF
>few|TRBV5-1|NA|TRBJ1-2
TGCGCCAGCAGCTCGGTGGGTAGTTCCAACTATGGCTACACCTTC
CASSSVGSSNYGYTF
>NA|TRBV4-3|NA|TRBJ2-3
TGCGCCAGCAGCCATTACCCATACATCACAGATACGCAGTATTTT
CASSHYPYITDTQYF
>NA|TRBV20-1|TRBD1|TRBJ2-7
TGCAGTGCTAAGAAGGGCGGACTCGACAGGGACGAGCAGTACTTC
CSAKKGGLDRDEQYF
>many|TRBV28|NA|TRBJ2-7
TGTGCCAGCAGAAGGCAGAACTACGAGCAGTACTTC
CASRRQNYEQYF
>many|TRBV7-9|NA|TRBJ1-2
TGTGCCAGCAGCGCCTGGACAGTTGGCAACTATGGCTACACCTTC
CASSAWTVGNYGYTF
>NA|TRBV29-1|NA|TRBJ2-2
TGCAGCGTTATTGGGCCCCCTGGGCCCGGGGAGCTGTTTTTT
CSVIGPPGPGELFF
>many|TRBV19|TRBD1|TRBJ2-3
TGTGCCAGTAGAAGAGGACAGGGGGCGCGGGATACGCAGTATTTT
CASRRGQGARDTQYF
>many|TRBV11-3|NA|TRBJ2-1
TGTGCCAGCAGCGCCGGACAGTTTAATGAGCAGTTCTTC
CASSAGQFNEQFF
>many|TRBV20-1|NA|TRBJ2-3
TGCAGTGCTAGGGCCCGAGCCGGAGGTTCGGATACGCAGTATTTT
CSARARAGGSDTQYF
>many|TRBV29-1|NA|TRBJ1-1
TGCAGCGTTTCCCGGGGATCCACTGAAGCTTTCTTT
CSVSRGSTEAFF
>NA|TRBV2|NA|TRBJ1-3
TGTGCCAGCAGTGAGGGCAGAAGAAGGGGAAACACCATATATTTT
CASSEGRRRGNTIYF
>many|TRBV19|NA|TRBJ2-7
TGTGCCAGTAGTGCCCTACTAGGTTCCTACGAGCAGTACTTC
CASSALLGSYEQYF
>many|TRBV6-1|TRBD2|TRBJ2-2
TGTGCCAGCACAAGGGAACCTTTACTAGCGGGAGGAAAGAACACCGGGGAGCTGTTTTTT
CASTREPLLAGGKNTGELFF
>NA|TRBV7-9|TRBD2|TRBJ2-5
TGTGCCAGCAGCCTACCGGAGCGGGAGGGCCTTGGTGAGACCCAGTACTTC
CASSLPEREGLGETQYF
>many|TRBV2|NA|TRBJ1-5
TGTGCCAGCAGAGGACAGAACAATCAGCCCCAGCATTTT
CASRGQNNQPQHF
>few|TRBV13|NA|TRBJ1-1
TGTGCCAGCGACCAGGGGTCGAACACTGAAGCTTTCTTT
CASDQGSNTEAFF
>NA|TRBV4-2|NA|TRBJ2-3
TGTGCCAGCAGCCAAGATCTGTCAGATACGCAGTATTTT
CASSQDLSDTQYF
>few|TRBV5-1|TRBD1|TRBJ2-7
TGCGCCAGCAGCTACCGGGACAGGGGTTCCGAGCAGTACTTC
CASSYRDRGSEQYF
>many|TRBV2|NA|TRBJ1-5
TGTGCCAGCAGTGTAACCGGGGCCTCAGATCAGCCCCAGCATTTT
CASSVTGASDQPQHF
>many|TRBV2|NA|TRBJ1-1
TGTGCCAGCAGCCCAAGGGGGACCCAGGGCACTGAAGCTTTCTTT
CASSPRGTQGTEAFF
>few|TRBV15|TRBD2|TRBJ2-5
TGTGCCACCAGCAGAGAAACTAGCGGGAGCTGGGAGACCCAGTACTTC
CATSRETSGSWETQYF
>NA|TRBV6-2/TRBV6-3|NA|TRBJ2-1
TGTGCCAGCAGTAAATGGGTTCGCGAGCAGTTCTTC
CASSKWVREQFF
>many|TRBV29-1|NA|TRBJ2-5
TGCAGCATAAAGCTTTGGGGGCGAATCCAAGAGACCCAGTACTTC
CSIKLWGRIQETQYF
>many|TRBV28|NA|TRBJ1-1
TGTGCCAGCAGTTTACAACCAAGCCTCACTGAAGCTTTCTTT
CASSLQPSLTEAFF
>NA|TRBV9|NA|TRBJ2-3
TGTGCCAGCAGCGTAGTGGGGGCTTGGGCAGATACGCAGTATTTT
CASSVVGAWADTQYF
>few|TRBV18|TRBD1|TRBJ1-1
TGTGCCAGCTCACAAGGACAGGGCATGAACACTGAAGCTTTCTTT
CASSQGQGMNTEAFF
>few|TRBV6-5|TRBD2|TRBJ2-1
TGTGCCAGCAGTTCACTAGCGGGAGGGATCAATGAGCAGTTCTTC
CASSSLAGGINEQFF
>NA|TRBV12-3/TRBV12-4|TRBD2|TRBJ2-7
TGTGCCAGCAGTACGAGAACCGGGACTAGCGGCTCCCACGAGCAGTACTTC
CASSTRTGTSGSHEQYF
>many|TRBV6-5|NA|TRBJ1-4
TGTGCCAGCAGTTACTCGGCAGGGCGTGAAAAACTGTTTTTT
CASSYSAGREKLFF
>few|TRBV4-1|TRBD2|TRBJ2-1
TGCGCCAGCAGCCAAGACCCTTGGGGGGGCAATGAGCAGTTCTTC
CASSQDPWGGNEQFF
>NA|TRBV2|TRBD2|TRBJ2-1
TGTGCCAGCAGTGAGGAGGCTAGCGGGAGTTATGAGCAGTTCTTC
CASSEEASGSYEQFF
>many|TRBV27|NA|TRBJ2-1
TGTGCCAGCAGTTTATTTAGCGGAAAGCGCTACAATGAGCAGTTCTTC
CASSLFSGKRYNEQFF
>NA|TRBV5-1|NA|TRBJ2-2
TGCGCCAGCAGCCCTAGACCGAGGCCCGGGGATCTGTTTTTT
CASSPRPRPGDLFF
>few|TRBV28|NA|TRBJ2-7
TGTGCCAGCAGGCGGGATGGCGATGGTTCTAGCTCCTACGAGCAGTACTTC
CASRRDGDGSSSYEQYF
>NA|TRBV5-1|TRBD2|TRBJ2-1
TGCGCCAGCAGCTTGTCAGCTAGCGGGAGTCTCAATGAGCAGTTCTTC
CASSLSASGSLNEQFF
>NA|TRBV11-2|NA|TRBJ2-7
TGTGCCAGCAGCTTAGGGGGGGCTGCGATCGACGAGCAGTACTTC
CASSLGGAAIDEQYF
>NA|TRBV29-1|TRBD2|TRBJ2-7
TGCAGCCCCCATAATACCGGGACTAGCGGGAGGGGCGAGCAGTACTTC
CSPHNTGTSGRGEQYF
>many|TRBV9|NA|TRBJ2-1
TGTGCCAGCAGCCAGTTGTTGAGGGGCGAAGAGCAGTTCTTC
CASSQLLRGEEQFF
>many|TRBV15|TRBD2|TRBJ2-3
TGTGCCACCAGCAGGAAGGAGCGGGAGAGCGATACGCAGTATTTT
CATSRKERESDTQYF
>many|TRBV3-1|NA|TRBJ1-2
TGTGCCAGCAGCCAAGATATAGGTCCGATCAAAGCTAACTATGGCTACACCTTC
CASSQDIGPIKANYGYTF
>few|TRBV5-1|TRBD2|TRBJ2-5
TGCGCCAGCAGCTTGGTGGGGACTAGCGGCCAAGAGACCCAGTACTTC
CASSLVGTSGQETQYF
>many|TRBV7-2|NA|TRBJ2-1
TGTGCCAGCAGCTTATACTCGGGCAATGAGCAGTTCTTC
CASSLYSGNEQFF
>many|TRBV11-1|NA|TRBJ2-1
TGTGCCAGCAGCTTTGGGACCACCTCCTACAATGAGCAGTTCTTC
CASSFGTTSYNEQFF
>few|TRBV5-6|NA|TRBJ1-3
TGTGCCAGCAACCTGGACAGCTACTCTGGAAACACCATATATTTT
CASNLDSYSGNTIYF
>many|TRBV6-2/TRBV6-3|NA|TRBJ1-5
TGTGCCAGCAGTCTGGAGGGATGGGATCAGCCCCAGCATTTT
CASSLEGWDQPQHF
>many|TRBV2|TRBD2|TRBJ2-1
TGTGCCAGCGGGGCCGGGACTAGCGGGAGCTCCTACAATGAGCAGTTCTTC
CASGAGTSGSSYNEQFF
>many|TRBV9|TRBD2|TRBJ2-5
TGTGCCAGCAGCGTAGGAGGCGGGAGTTCAGCCATCCAAGAGACCCAGTACTTC
CASSVGGGSSAIQETQYF
>many|TRBV28|NA|TRBJ2-7
TGTGCCAGCAGTTCCGGGCCCACGCCCCACGAGCAGTACTTC
CASSSGPTPHEQYF
>NA|TRBV6-1|NA|TRBJ1-3
TGTGCCAGCAGTGAAGCCAAGGGAACAACAAGCTCTGGAAACACCATATATTTT
CASSEAKGTTSSGNTIYF
>many|TRBV30|TRBD1|TRBJ2-7
TGTGCCTGGAGGAGACAGGGGGCGCGCAACGAGCAGTACTTC
CAWRRQGARNEQYF